Below are 11 T cell receptor beta chains sequenced from a single sample in a study of cytomegalovirus exposure and HLA in healthy donors. The PCR had 60 Vbeta and 13 Jbeta primers. Sequencing was performed with immunoSEQ multiplex PCR; in TCRdb, only in-frame clones are kept and a portion is missing. Of around 180,000 clones in the sample, 65% to 85% were seen once. Sequences were obtained from PBMCs. All receptors come from a man between 60 and 75 years old in good health and CMV-seronegative.

The count of this clone is one. The chain couples TRBV28 to TRBJ2-5, with a possible D match to TRBD2 (6 bases). The V gene's germline CDR1 is MDHEN and CDR2 SYDVKM. This CDR3 has 14 amino acids. V lost 6 bases to trimming and J lost 4 bases, with 15 bases between them. CDR3 DNA: TGTGCCAGCAGACCCGGAGGGCGGGGAGAGACCCAGTACTTC. It is translated as CASRPGGRGETQYF.

This sequence joins TRBV19 and TRBJ2-7; TRBD1 agrees at 10 bases. The CDR3 has 15 residues. The ends lost 4 bases at V and 4 bases at J; junction bases unmatched: 7. Germline CDR1 reads LNHDA; CDR2 reads SQIVND (reference sequence). The CDR3 sequence: CASSTRQGATYEQYF. CDR3 nucleotides: TGTGCCAGTAGTACACGACAGGGGGCAACTTACGAGCAGTACTTC.

The chain links TRBV6-6 to TRBJ1-3, with a possible D match to TRBD1 (5 bases). The CDR3 consists of 16 residues. Trimming pared 4 bases from V and 4 bases from J, leaving 17 bases between. Germline assignment: CDR1 MNHNY and CDR2 SVGAGI (reference sequence). The CDR3 loop reads CASSWPSGTSGNTIYF. As DNA, the CDR3 is TGTGCCAGCAGTTGGCCTTCCGGGACTTCAGGAAACACCATATATTTT.

This clone was detected only a few times. The V call is TRBV5-1, the J call TRBJ2-1; 9 nucleotides line up with TRBD1. V trimming: 3 bases; J trimming: 0 bases; junction bases outside the gene matches: 1. The CDR3 totals 15 residues. CDR1 SGHRS and CDR2 YFSETQ come from the germline V gene. The chain's CDR3 is CASSWGQGSYNEQFF. The CDR3 DNA sequence: TGCGCCAGCAGCTGGGGACAGGGCTCCTACAATGAGCAGTTCTTC. The whole variable domain, filled in from reference TRBV5-1 and TRBJ2-1, reads KAGVTQTPRYLIKTRGQQVTLSCSPISGHRSVSWYQQTPGQGLQFLFEYFSETQRNKGNFPGRFSGRQFSNSRSEMNVSTLELGDSALYLCASSWGQGSYNEQFFGPGTRLTVL.

This clone is a singleton in its sample. The chain links TRBV9 to TRBJ1-1; no clear D gene. This CDR3 has 14 residues. The germline gives CDR1 SGDLS, CDR2 YYNGEE. The ends were cut back, 5 bases at V and 0 bases at J, with 11 bases in the middle. The DNA of the CDR3 is TGTGCCAGCAGAGCCACGGGTGTGAACACTGAAGCTTTCTTT. This translates into CASRATGVNTEAFF.

The gene calls are TRBV25-1 and TRBJ2-5; a possible D gene is TRBD2 (5 bases). V shed 4 bases and J shed 1 base, with 10 bases lying between them. Germline CDR1 reads MGHDK; CDR2 reads SYGVNS. There are 14 residues in the CDR3. CDR3 sequence reads: CASSVGGPQETQYF. The CDR3 DNA reads as TGTGCCAGCAGTGTAGGCGGGCCCCAAGAGACCCAGTACTTC. Complete variable domain (other parts from reference TRBV25-1 and TRBJ2-5): EADIYQTPRYLVIGTGKKITLECSQTMGHDKMYWYQQDPGMELHLIHYSYGVNSTEKGDLSSESTVSRIRTEHFPLTLESARPSHTSQYLCASSVGGPQETQYFGPGTRLLVL.

The chain joins TRBV2 to TRBJ2-1, with 9 bases matching TRBD1. CDR1 and CDR2 from the germline V gene are SNHLY and FYNNEI. With 8 bases clipped from V and 5 bases from J, the junction kept 4 bases outside the gene matches. This CDR3 spans 13 amino acids. The CDR3 DNA is TGTGCCAGCCGGGACAGGGAAAACAATGAGCAGTTCTTC. Its protein product is CASRDRENNEQFF.

The chain uses TRBV27 and TRBJ2-7; the D gene is possibly TRBD2 (5 bases). The V end was cut by 5 bases, the J end by 6 bases, with 8 bases between. The length of the CDR3 is 11 residues. In germline, CDR1 is MNHEY, CDR2 SMNVEV (reference sequence). The CDR3 here is CASSQGLEQYF. The CDR3 DNA follows: TGTGCCAGCAGTCAAGGACTCGAGCAGTACTTC.

This chain connects TRBV9 to TRBJ2-1; 7 nucleotides match TRBD2. Losses at the gene ends were 0 bases for V and 1 base for J; bases not matched to a gene: 4. CDR1 is SGDLS, CDR2 YYNGEE, per germline. The CDR3 is made up of 16 amino acids. The CDR3 protein is CASSVDPSGSYNEQFF. CDR3 nucleotide sequence: TGTGCCAGCAGCGTAGATCCTAGCGGATCCTACAATGAGCAGTTCTTC.

In regard to this clone: Its ends do not fully match the called genes, so a read error is possible. The chain uses TRBV2 and TRBJ1-6, with D unclear. The CDR3 has 14 residues. From germline, CDR1 is SNHLY and CDR2 FYNNEI. In DNA form, the CDR3 reads TGTGCCAGCAGTGAAAATCTGCGGGGTTCACCCCTCAACTTT. Translated: CASSENLRGSPLNF.

The chain couples TRBV9 to TRBJ2-1, with D possibly TRBD1 on 6 matching bases. V was pared by 3 bases and J by 4 bases, with 14 bases between. Looked up from germline, CDR1 is SGDLS and CDR2 is YYNGEE. This CDR3 region has 15 residues. The CDR3 bases are TGTGCCAGCAGCGACTCGGACAGCCCTTACAATGAGCAGTTCTTC. As protein: CASSDSDSPYNEQFF.